Sequencing of this T cell receptor (beta chain) was carried out in a study of blood T cell repertoires in COVID-19. Whole-study context: Acute and convalescent COVID-19 specimens originated in the United States, Italy and Spain. Nucleic acid was either cDNA or gDNA, and it came from T cells, B-cell-depleted T cells, or PBMCs.

This CDR3 is built from 15 residues. Deletions cut 7 bases from V and 0 bases from J, with 14 bases between. Germline CDR1 is MNHEY and CDR2 is SMNVEV (reference sequence). Original analysis: Reference gene primer amplification in the assay estimated nucleated cell counts. Sequencing was performed with immunoSEQ multiplex PCR; in TCRdb, only in-frame clones are kept and a portion is missing. V, J and clone size were drawn from that table, and D and trimming were deduced from the DNA. The table lists 120,000 or so clones, approximately 81% of them singletons. This clone was counted a few times. The chain is built from TRBV27 and TRBJ2-3, with D hard to call. This receptor was taken from a woman aged 25 to 39 who had recovered from COVID-19. Sequencing used peripheral blood. CDR3 sequence: CASTPNRASTDTQYF. The CDR3 nucleotides read TGTGCCAGCACCCCAAATCGCGCCAGCACAGATACGCAGTATTTT.